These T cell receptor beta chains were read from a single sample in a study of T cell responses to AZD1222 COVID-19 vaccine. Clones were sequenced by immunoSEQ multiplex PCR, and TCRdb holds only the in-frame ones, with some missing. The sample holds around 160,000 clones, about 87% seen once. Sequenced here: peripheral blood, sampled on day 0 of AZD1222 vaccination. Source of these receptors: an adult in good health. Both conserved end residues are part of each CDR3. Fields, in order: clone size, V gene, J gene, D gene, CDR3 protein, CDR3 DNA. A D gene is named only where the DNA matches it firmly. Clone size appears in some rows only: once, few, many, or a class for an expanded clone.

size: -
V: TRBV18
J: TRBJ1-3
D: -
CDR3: CASSPGNSGNTIYF
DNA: TGTGCCAGCTCACCGGGGAACTCTGGAAACACCATATATTTT

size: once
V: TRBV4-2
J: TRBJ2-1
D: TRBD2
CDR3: CASSQDPRGGSYNEQFF
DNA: TGTGCCAGCAGCCAAGATCCCCGCGGGGGATCCTACAATGAGCAGTTCTTC

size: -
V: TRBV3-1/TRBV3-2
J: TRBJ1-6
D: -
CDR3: CASSQDMGGSYNSPLHF
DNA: TGTGCCAGCAGCCAAGATATGGGGGGCTCCTATAATTCACCCCTCCACTTT

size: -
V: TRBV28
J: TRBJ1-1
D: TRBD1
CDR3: CASRTQGREAFF
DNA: TGTGCCAGCAGGACACAGGGGCGCGAAGCTTTCTTT

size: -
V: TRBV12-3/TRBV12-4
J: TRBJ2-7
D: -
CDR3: CASSFGSYEQYF
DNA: TGTGCCAGCAGTTTTGGGAGCTACGAGCAGTACTTC

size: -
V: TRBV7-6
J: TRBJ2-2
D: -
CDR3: CASRGGTANTGELFF
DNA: TGTGCCAGCAGAGGGGGGACGGCTAACACCGGGGAGCTGTTTTTT

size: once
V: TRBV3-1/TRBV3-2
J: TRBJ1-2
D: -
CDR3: CASSRLEGGYTF
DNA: TGTGCCAGCAGCCGACTGGAGGGAGGCTACACCTTC

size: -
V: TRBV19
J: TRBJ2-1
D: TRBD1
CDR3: CASLDRGQRNEQFF
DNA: TGTGCCAGCTTGGACAGGGGGCAAAGGAATGAGCAGTTCTTC

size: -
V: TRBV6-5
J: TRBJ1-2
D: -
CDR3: CASSYSGGRGYTF
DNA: TGTGCCAGCAGTTACTCGGGAGGGCGGGGCTACACCTTC

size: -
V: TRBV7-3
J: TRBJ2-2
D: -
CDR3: CASSSNTRSGELFF
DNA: TGTGCCAGCAGCTCAAACACCAGGTCCGGGGAGCTGTTTTTT

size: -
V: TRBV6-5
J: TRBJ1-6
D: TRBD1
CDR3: CASSQGQAGTTPLHF
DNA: TGTGCCAGCAGTCAGGGACAGGCCGGTACGACACCCCTCCACTTT

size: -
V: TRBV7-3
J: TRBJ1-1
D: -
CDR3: CASSPSTGNTEAFF
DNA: TGTGCCAGCAGCCCATCGACAGGGAACACTGAAGCTTTCTTT

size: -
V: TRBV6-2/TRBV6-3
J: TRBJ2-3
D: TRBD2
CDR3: CASCWSTSGGGPPTDTQYF
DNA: TGTGCCAGCTGTTGGTCGACTAGCGGGGGGGGGCCCCCCACAGATACGCAGTATTTT

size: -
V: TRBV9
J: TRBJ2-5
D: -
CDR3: CASSVGVEETQYF
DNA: TGTGCCAGCAGCGTGGGGGTGGAAGAGACCCAGTACTTC

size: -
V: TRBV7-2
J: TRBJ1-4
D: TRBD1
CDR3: CASSLTGGNEKLFF
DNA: TGTGCCAGCAGCTTGACAGGGGGCAATGAAAAACTGTTTTTT

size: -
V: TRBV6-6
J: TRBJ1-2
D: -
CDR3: CASSYVPGYTF
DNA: TGTGCCAGCAGTTACGTCCCTGGCTACACCTTC

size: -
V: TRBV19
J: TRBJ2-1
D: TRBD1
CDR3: CASSRDRGPNEQFF
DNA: TGTGCCAGTAGTCGGGACAGGGGTCCCAATGAGCAGTTCTTC

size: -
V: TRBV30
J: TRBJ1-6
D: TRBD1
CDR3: CAYRTGRHSPLHF
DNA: TGTGCCTACCGGACAGGGAGGCATTCACCCCTCCACTTT

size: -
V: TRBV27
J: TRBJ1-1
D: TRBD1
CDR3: CASRGTANTEAFF
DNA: TGTGCCAGCAGGGGGACAGCGAACACTGAAGCTTTCTTT

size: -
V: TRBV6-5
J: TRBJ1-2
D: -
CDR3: CASSLSTGNYGYTF
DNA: TGTGCCAGCAGTCTCTCTACAGGGAACTATGGCTACACCTTC

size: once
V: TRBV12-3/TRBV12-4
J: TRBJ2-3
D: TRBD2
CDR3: CASLSAGADTQYF
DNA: TGTGCCAGTTTATCGGCGGGGGCAGATACGCAGTATTTT

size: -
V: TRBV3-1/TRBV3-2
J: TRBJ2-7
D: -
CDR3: CASSQVASTYEQYF
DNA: TGTGCCAGCAGCCAAGTAGCGAGTACGTACGAGCAGTACTTC

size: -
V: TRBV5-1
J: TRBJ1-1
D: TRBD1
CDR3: CASSLDGTGNTEAFF
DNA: TGCGCCAGCAGCCTGGACGGGACAGGGAACACTGAAGCTTTCTTT

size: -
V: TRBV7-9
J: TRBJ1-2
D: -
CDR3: CASSLSAGRTLANYGYTF
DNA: TGTGCCAGCAGCTTATCGGCAGGTCGAACGTTAGCTAACTATGGCTACACCTTC

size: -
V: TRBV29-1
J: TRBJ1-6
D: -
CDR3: CSVGSGLNSPLHF
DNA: TGCAGCGTTGGTTCAGGCCTGAATTCACCCCTCCACTTT

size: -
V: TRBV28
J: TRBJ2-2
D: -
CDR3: CASSLTALRPGELFF
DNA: TGTGCCAGCAGTTTGACGGCACTGCGGCCGGGGGAGCTGTTTTTT

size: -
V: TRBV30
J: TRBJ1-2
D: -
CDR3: CAWAMGYGYTF
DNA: TGTGCCTGGGCAATGGGGTATGGCTACACCTTC

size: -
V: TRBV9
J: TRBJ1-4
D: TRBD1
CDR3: CASSVGDRARGEKLFF
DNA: TGTGCCAGCAGCGTAGGAGACAGGGCCAGGGGTGAAAAACTGTTTTTT